The rows below give T cell receptor beta chains drawn from one sample of a study of blood T cell repertoires in COVID-19. The assay was immunoSEQ multiplex PCR, and TCRdb's table has in-frame clones only and misses some. The sample gives 95,000 to 120,000 clones, 60% to 85% of which show up once; less than 2% is in the top ten. The sequencing input was peripheral blood. The receptors here all came from a woman between 40 and 55 years old with acute or convalescent COVID-19. CDR3s include the opening cysteine and the closing phenylalanine or tryptophan. D genes are given only for firm matches. Expanded clones get a size class; other rows say once, few or many, or leave the size out.

cdr3_aa: CSVVGDSAEAFF; cdr3_nt: TGCAGCGTTGTGGGGGACAGCGCGGAAGCTTTCTTT; d_call: TRBD1; j_call: TRBJ1-1; clone_size: -; v_call: TRBV29-1
cdr3_aa: CASSLSELETQYF; cdr3_nt: TGTGCCAGCAGCTTAAGCGAGCTGGAGACCCAGTACTTC; d_call: -; j_call: TRBJ2-5; clone_size: many; v_call: TRBV7-9
cdr3_aa: CASGIYREVYYGYTF; cdr3_nt: TGTGCCAGCGGGATTTACAGGGAAGTGTACTATGGCTACACCTTC; d_call: -; j_call: TRBJ1-2; clone_size: -; v_call: TRBV6-5
cdr3_aa: CASSETSGETGELFF; cdr3_nt: TGTGCCAGCAGTGAAACTAGCGGGGAAACCGGGGAGCTGTTTTTT; d_call: TRBD2; j_call: TRBJ2-2; clone_size: -; v_call: TRBV2
cdr3_aa: CASSPRLSSYNEQFF; cdr3_nt: TGTGCCAGCAGTCCCCGTTTGAGCTCCTACAATGAGCAGTTCTTC; d_call: -; j_call: TRBJ2-1; clone_size: -; v_call: TRBV5-6
cdr3_aa: CASSRDSYGYTF; cdr3_nt: TGTGCCAGCAGTCGGGACTCTTATGGCTACACCTTC; d_call: -; j_call: TRBJ1-2; clone_size: -; v_call: TRBV12-3/TRBV12-4
cdr3_aa: CASSLTGESDTQYF; cdr3_nt: TGCGCCAGCAGCTTGACAGGGGAGTCAGATACGCAGTATTTT; d_call: TRBD1; j_call: TRBJ2-3; clone_size: -; v_call: TRBV5-1
cdr3_aa: CATSNRLGGGETQYF; cdr3_nt: TGTGCCACCAGCAACCGACTGGGGGGAGGAGAGACCCAGTACTTC; d_call: -; j_call: TRBJ2-5; clone_size: -; v_call: TRBV15
cdr3_aa: CASTLEGGTDTQYF; cdr3_nt: TGTGCCAGCACCTTAGAGGGGGGCACAGATACGCAGTATTTT; d_call: -; j_call: TRBJ2-3; clone_size: -; v_call: TRBV2
cdr3_aa: CASSQDEGEKLFF; cdr3_nt: TGTGCCAGCAGCCAAGATGAGGGCGAAAAACTGTTTTTT; d_call: -; j_call: TRBJ1-4; clone_size: once; v_call: TRBV3-1/TRBV3-2
cdr3_aa: CASSWGLAGVANEQFF; cdr3_nt: TGTGCCAGCAGCTGGGGACTAGCGGGGGTTGCAAATGAGCAGTTCTTC; d_call: TRBD2; j_call: TRBJ2-1; clone_size: -; v_call: TRBV5-5
cdr3_aa: CASSSRQNQETQYF; cdr3_nt: TGCGCCAGCAGCTCCAGACAGAATCAAGAGACCCAGTACTTC; d_call: -; j_call: TRBJ2-5; clone_size: -; v_call: TRBV5-1
cdr3_aa: CATGTLNQPQHF; cdr3_nt: TGTGCCACGGGGACACTGAATCAGCCCCAGCATTTT; d_call: -; j_call: TRBJ1-5; clone_size: few; v_call: TRBV10-3
cdr3_aa: CASSQNQGAYEQYF; cdr3_nt: TGTGCCAGCTCACAGAACCAGGGGGCCTACGAGCAGTACTTC; d_call: TRBD1; j_call: TRBJ2-7; clone_size: few; v_call: TRBV18
cdr3_aa: CSAPRVGEQYF; cdr3_nt: TGCAGTGCTCCTCGGGTCGGCGAGCAGTACTTC; d_call: -; j_call: TRBJ2-7; clone_size: many; v_call: TRBV20-1
cdr3_aa: CSARQGANTEAFF; cdr3_nt: TGCAGCGCCCGTCAAGGGGCGAACACTGAAGCTTTCTTT; d_call: -; j_call: TRBJ1-1; clone_size: -; v_call: TRBV29-1
cdr3_aa: CASSEQTGFEQYF; cdr3_nt: TGTGCCAGCAGCGAACAAACAGGGTTTGAGCAGTACTTC; d_call: -; j_call: TRBJ2-7; clone_size: many; v_call: TRBV2
cdr3_aa: CAWRAGFGTNEKLFF; cdr3_nt: TGTGCCTGGAGGGCAGGGTTTGGGACTAATGAAAAACTGTTTTTT; d_call: -; j_call: TRBJ1-4; clone_size: many; v_call: TRBV30
cdr3_aa: CASRGQANEKLFF; cdr3_nt: TGCGCCAGCAGGGGCCAAGCAAATGAAAAACTGTTTTTT; d_call: -; j_call: TRBJ1-4; clone_size: once; v_call: TRBV5-1
cdr3_aa: CASSLGLAGGPSEQFF; cdr3_nt: TGTGCCAGCAGCTTGGGACTAGCGGGGGGGCCGAGTGAGCAGTTCTTC; d_call: TRBD2; j_call: TRBJ2-1; clone_size: -; v_call: TRBV5-6
cdr3_aa: CASSLAQGPGELFF; cdr3_nt: TGTGCCAGCAGCCTCGCACAGGGGCCCGGGGAGCTGTTTTTT; d_call: TRBD1; j_call: TRBJ2-2; clone_size: -; v_call: TRBV7-3
cdr3_aa: CASSLGPGTMAF; cdr3_nt: TGTGCCAGCAGTTTAGGTCCCGGGACAATGGCCTTC; d_call: -; j_call: TRBJ1-2; clone_size: once; v_call: TRBV12-3/TRBV12-4
cdr3_aa: CASSFSGSQGAYEQYF; cdr3_nt: TGTGCCAGCAGCTTTTCCGGGTCACAGGGGGCCTACGAGCAGTACTTC; d_call: TRBD1; j_call: TRBJ2-7; clone_size: -; v_call: TRBV5-6
cdr3_aa: CASSPRGSYEQYF; cdr3_nt: TGTGCCAGCAGCCCAAGGGGATCCTACGAGCAGTACTTC; d_call: -; j_call: TRBJ2-7; clone_size: -; v_call: TRBV12-3/TRBV12-4
cdr3_aa: CASSDPYYGYTF; cdr3_nt: TGTGCCAGCAGTGACCCCTACTATGGCTACACCTTC; d_call: -; j_call: TRBJ1-2; clone_size: once; v_call: TRBV6-1
cdr3_aa: CASSQASGTSGGLYF; cdr3_nt: TGTGCCAGCAGCCAAGCCTCTGGGACTAGCGGGGGCCTGTACTTC; d_call: TRBD2; j_call: TRBJ2-7; clone_size: few; v_call: TRBV3-1/TRBV3-2
cdr3_aa: CASSMTVRNTEAFF; cdr3_nt: TGTGCCAGCAGCATGACAGTAAGGAACACTGAAGCTTTCTTT; d_call: -; j_call: TRBJ1-1; clone_size: few; v_call: TRBV7-2
cdr3_aa: CAISPTGGGTDTQYF; cdr3_nt: TGTGCCATCAGCCCGACAGGGGGAGGGACAGATACGCAGTATTTT; d_call: TRBD1; j_call: TRBJ2-3; clone_size: few; v_call: TRBV10-3
cdr3_aa: CASNPGQGVERGYTF; cdr3_nt: TGTGCCAGTAACCCGGGACAGGGAGTTGAGAGGGGCTACACCTTC; d_call: TRBD1; j_call: TRBJ1-2; clone_size: few; v_call: TRBV19
cdr3_aa: CASSPGRNQPQHF; cdr3_nt: TGTGCCAGCAGCCCAGGGCGCAATCAGCCCCAGCATTTT; d_call: -; j_call: TRBJ1-5; clone_size: -; v_call: TRBV6-5
cdr3_aa: CASSVRDRGRETQYF; cdr3_nt: TGTGCCAGCAGCGTGCGGGACAGGGGTCGAGAGACCCAGTACTTC; d_call: TRBD1; j_call: TRBJ2-5; clone_size: few; v_call: TRBV9
cdr3_aa: CAISGLAGGNEQFF; cdr3_nt: TGTGCCATCAGTGGACTAGCGGGGGGGAATGAGCAGTTCTTC; d_call: TRBD2; j_call: TRBJ2-1; clone_size: -; v_call: TRBV10-3
cdr3_aa: CAISSTSGGTHQETQYF; cdr3_nt: TGTGCCATCAGTTCAACTAGCGGGGGGACCCATCAAGAGACCCAGTACTTC; d_call: TRBD2; j_call: TRBJ2-5; clone_size: few; v_call: TRBV10-3
cdr3_aa: CASMGQGFETQYF; cdr3_nt: TGTGCCAGTATGGGCCAGGGGTTTGAGACCCAGTACTTC; d_call: -; j_call: TRBJ2-5; clone_size: few; v_call: TRBV19
cdr3_aa: CASSQDPTDYGYTF; cdr3_nt: TGTGCCAGCAGCCAAGACCCGACAGACTATGGCTACACCTTC; d_call: -; j_call: TRBJ1-2; clone_size: -; v_call: TRBV3-1/TRBV3-2
cdr3_aa: CASSSLRVLRQGSVETQYF; cdr3_nt: TGTGCCAGCAGCTCGCTGAGGGTTTTAAGACAGGGGAGCGTGGAGACCCAGTACTTC; d_call: TRBD1; j_call: TRBJ2-5; clone_size: -; v_call: TRBV5-6
cdr3_aa: CASSKGVNTEAFF; cdr3_nt: TGTGCCAGCAGCAAGGGGGTGAACACTGAAGCTTTCTTT; d_call: -; j_call: TRBJ1-1; clone_size: -; v_call: TRBV6-5
cdr3_aa: CASSGGSYQETQYF; cdr3_nt: TGTGCCAGCAGTGGGGGCAGCTACCAAGAGACCCAGTACTTC; d_call: -; j_call: TRBJ2-5; clone_size: -; v_call: TRBV6-4
cdr3_aa: CASSGSGGWSNQPQHF; cdr3_nt: TGTGCCAGCAGTGGATCGGGGGGCTGGAGCAATCAGCCCCAGCATTTT; d_call: -; j_call: TRBJ1-5; clone_size: -; v_call: TRBV6-1
cdr3_aa: CASSFGQAYEQYF; cdr3_nt: TGTGCCAGCAGCTTCGGACAGGCCTACGAGCAGTACTTC; d_call: TRBD1; j_call: TRBJ2-7; clone_size: -; v_call: TRBV7-2
cdr3_aa: CASSIGRGRNTEAFF; cdr3_nt: TGTGCCAGTAGTATAGGTAGGGGCCGGAACACTGAAGCTTTCTTT; d_call: -; j_call: TRBJ1-1; clone_size: -; v_call: TRBV19
cdr3_aa: CASSLGQATSEETQYF; cdr3_nt: TGTGCCAGCAGTTTAGGCCAGGCTACGTCAGAGGAGACCCAGTACTTC; d_call: -; j_call: TRBJ2-5; clone_size: -; v_call: TRBV28
cdr3_aa: CASSQDWSGGLTYNSPLHF; cdr3_nt: TGCGCCAGCAGCCAAGATTGGTCGGGGGGTCTCACCTATAATTCACCCCTCCACTTT; d_call: -; j_call: TRBJ1-6; clone_size: -; v_call: TRBV4-1
cdr3_aa: CASSRQRSGTEAFF; cdr3_nt: TGTGCCAGCAGCCGTCAGAGGTCGGGGACTGAAGCTTTCTTT; d_call: -; j_call: TRBJ1-1; clone_size: -; v_call: TRBV3-1/TRBV3-2
cdr3_aa: CASSWTGNYGYTF; cdr3_nt: TGTGCCAGCAGTTGGACAGGAAACTATGGCTACACCTTC; d_call: TRBD1; j_call: TRBJ1-2; clone_size: few; v_call: TRBV12-3/TRBV12-4
cdr3_aa: CASGGQGARDRNQPQHF; cdr3_nt: TGTGCCAGCGGGGGACAGGGGGCGCGGGATAGGAATCAGCCCCAGCATTTT; d_call: TRBD1; j_call: TRBJ1-5; clone_size: -; v_call: TRBV28
cdr3_aa: CASSTDERGGPKYF; cdr3_nt: TGTGCCAGTAGTACAGACGAGCGGGGGGGCCCAAAGTACTTC; d_call: TRBD2; j_call: TRBJ2-5; clone_size: -; v_call: TRBV19
cdr3_aa: CASSYTGGEQYF; cdr3_nt: TGTGCCAGCAGCTATACAGGGGGCGAGCAGTACTTC; d_call: TRBD1; j_call: TRBJ2-7; clone_size: few; v_call: TRBV2
cdr3_aa: CASTLRQYNEQFF; cdr3_nt: TGTGCCAGCACTCTGAGGCAGTACAATGAGCAGTTCTTC; d_call: -; j_call: TRBJ2-1; clone_size: -; v_call: TRBV12-3/TRBV12-4
cdr3_aa: CASSLRVGGAGETQYF; cdr3_nt: TGTGCCAGCAGCTTAAGAGTTGGCGGGGCGGGAGAGACCCAGTACTTC; d_call: -; j_call: TRBJ2-5; clone_size: few; v_call: TRBV11-1
cdr3_aa: CASSQSSGGTGELFF; cdr3_nt: TGCGCCAGCAGCCAGTCTAGCGGGGGCACCGGGGAGCTGTTTTTT; d_call: TRBD2; j_call: TRBJ2-2; clone_size: -; v_call: TRBV4-3
cdr3_aa: CASRGDRHSNQPQHF; cdr3_nt: TGTGCCAGCAGGGGCGATAGACATAGCAATCAGCCCCAGCATTTT; d_call: -; j_call: TRBJ1-5; clone_size: few; v_call: TRBV28
cdr3_aa: CALSLYTEAFF; cdr3_nt: TGTGCCTTAAGCTTATACACTGAAGCTTTCTTT; d_call: -; j_call: TRBJ1-1; clone_size: -; v_call: TRBV30
cdr3_aa: CASSQGPGNNSPLHF; cdr3_nt: TGCGCCAGCAGCCAGGGGCCTGGGAATAATTCACCCCTCCACTTT; d_call: -; j_call: TRBJ1-6; clone_size: -; v_call: TRBV4-1
cdr3_aa: CASSQPGLAAYNEQFF; cdr3_nt: TGCGCCAGCAGCCAACCGGGACTAGCGGCCTACAATGAGCAGTTCTTC; d_call: TRBD2; j_call: TRBJ2-1; clone_size: -; v_call: TRBV4-1
cdr3_aa: CASSPTPGETQYF; cdr3_nt: TGTGCCAGCTCGCCGACTCCGGGAGAGACCCAGTACTTC; d_call: -; j_call: TRBJ2-5; clone_size: few; v_call: TRBV18
cdr3_aa: CASSPGAGGPNEQFF; cdr3_nt: TGTGCCAGTAGTCCGGGTGCGGGGGGGCCAAATGAGCAGTTCTTC; d_call: TRBD2; j_call: TRBJ2-1; clone_size: -; v_call: TRBV19
cdr3_aa: CASSLNGGGTDTQYF; cdr3_nt: TGTGCCAGCAGCTTAAACGGGGGGGGCACAGATACGCAGTATTTT; d_call: TRBD2; j_call: TRBJ2-3; clone_size: -; v_call: TRBV7-2
cdr3_aa: CASSPVRGKGQPQHF; cdr3_nt: TGTGCCAGCTCACCAGTCAGGGGAAAGGGTCAGCCCCAGCATTTT; d_call: -; j_call: TRBJ1-5; clone_size: -; v_call: TRBV18